One sample yielded the 15 T cell receptor beta chains listed below, sequenced in a study of identical twins. TCRdb re-analysed the 5' RACE reads in MiXCR, keeping a single row per CDR3 protein. The sample records nearly 900,000 distinct CDR3 sequences, more than 9% being singletons. These data also featured in a second study, about yellow fever vaccine responses in identical twins.

The sample comprised PBMCs. The receptor source for this set is a woman aged 18-35 years in good health.

This clonotype was picked up a small number of times. J is TRBJ2-3 and V is TRBV29-1; 12 bases map to TRBD1. Germline loops: CDR1 SQVTM, CDR2 ANQGSEA. V lost 3 bases to trimming and J lost 2 bases; unmatched junction nucleotides: 12. There are 18 residues in the CDR3. The CDR3 reads CSVDPTGTGGGYTDTQYF. CDR3 nucleotides: TGCAGCGTTGACCCGACCGGGACAGGGGGCGGGTACACAGATACGCAGTATTTT.

This clonotype was counted many times. The genes are TRBV6-2 or TRBV6-3 and TRBJ1-4; D gene uncertain. V was trimmed by 8 bases and J by 0 bases, leaving 10 bases between them. Per the germline V gene, CDR1 is MNHEY and CDR2 is SVGEGT. This CDR3 comprises 14 residues. CDR3 loop: CASLKSATNEKLFF. CDR3 sequence (DNA): TGTGCCAGCCTTAAGTCTGCAACTAATGAAAAACTGTTTTTT.

A few counts support this clonotype. This chain links TRBV7-6 with TRBJ2-5; weak D call: TRBD1 (5 bases). The CDR3 length is 16 residues. V was shortened by 1 base and J by 3 bases, with 15 bases between the two germline ends. Germline V gene data show CDR1 as SGHVS and CDR2 as FNYEAQ. The CDR3, as DNA: TGTGCCAGCAGCTTAGGGGGCAGCCCTTGGGAAGAGACCCAGTACTTC. It specifies CASSLGGSPWEETQYF.

The J gene is TRBJ2-5, the V gene TRBV19; 10 nucleotides align to TRBD2. The CDR3 covers 13 residues. The V and J ends lost 10 bases and 4 bases, in that order; junction bases with no gene match: 6. Looked up from germline, CDR1 is LNHDA and CDR2 is SQIVND (reference sequence). For the CDR3, the DNA is TGTGCCACCCGACTAGCGGGCACAGAGACCCAGTACTTC. Protein: CATRLAGTETQYF.

The chain links TRBV3-1 to TRBJ1-1, with 9 positions matching TRBD1. Germline values: CDR1 LGHDT, CDR2 YNNKEL (reference sequence). This CDR3 is built from 15 residues. V gave up 4 bases and J gave up 1 base; unmatched junction bases: 4. The CDR3 DNA reads TGTGCCAGCAGCCCGGGGACAGGGTGGAACACTGAAGCTTTCTTT. Translating it yields CASSPGTGWNTEAFF.

The chain uses TRBV10-3 and TRBJ1-2, with D unclear. The CDR3 contains 15 residues. Germline V gene sequence: CDR1 ENHRY, CDR2 SYGVKD. Between the trimmed V and J ends, which lost 2 bases and 6 bases, there was a span of 16 bases. The CDR3 spells CAISEPGSRGHGYTF. The CDR3 DNA sequence: TGTGCCATCAGTGAGCCGGGCTCCCGTGGCCATGGCTACACCTTC.

This rearrangement joins TRBV28 to TRBJ1-6; no clear D gene. The length of the CDR3 is 13 residues. V lost 6 bases, J lost 7 bases, and 10 bases lay in between. Germline values: CDR1 MDHEN, CDR2 SYDVKM. DNA of the CDR3: TGTGCCAGCAGACCCATTACGAATTCACCCCTCCACTTT. Its translation is CASRPITNSPLHF. Full variable domain (outside the CDR3, taken from reference TRBV28 and TRBJ1-6): DVKVTQSSRYLVKRTGEKVFLECVQDMDHENMFWYRQDPGLGLRLIYFSYDVKMKEKGDIPEGYSVSREKKERFSLILESASTNQTSMYLCASRPITNSPLHFGNGTRLTVT.

This clonotype was detected ten times or more. V and J are TRBV6-1 and TRBJ2-1, with TRBD2 matching 9 bases. The V gene's germline CDR1 is MNHNS and CDR2 SASEGT. After removal of 5 bases from V and 9 bases from J, the junction contained 5 bases not matched to a gene. CDR3 length: 13 amino acids. CDR3 DNA sequence: TGTGCCAGCAGTCTAGGACTAGCGTTTGAGCAGTTCTTC. Encoded protein: CASSLGLAFEQFF.

This chain links TRBV18 with TRBJ2-2, with D possibly matching TRBD2 (5 bases). Germline V gene sequence: CDR1 KGHSH, CDR2 LQKENI. The CDR3 spans 14 residues. Trimming stripped 2 bases from V and 6 bases from J, with 10 bases between. The CDR3 sequence is CASSPGEIPGELFF. DNA of the CDR3: TGTGCCAGCTCACCAGGGGAGATACCCGGGGAGCTGTTTTTT. The whole variable domain, remainder taken from reference TRBV18 and TRBJ2-2, is NAGVMQNPRHLVRRRGQEARLRCSPMKGHSHVYWYRQLPEEGLKFMVYLQKENIIDESGMPKERFSAEFPKEGPSILRIQQVVRGDSAAYFCASSPGEIPGELFFGEGSRLTVL.

This clonotype has only a few counts. The CDR3 DNA is TGTGCCAGCAGTCGTTATGTAGAATCTCCTTACAATGAGCAGTTCTTC. Translated, it gives CASSRYVESPYNEQFF. The chain recombines TRBV3-1 with TRBJ2-1, with D uncertain. The CDR3 loop spans 16 amino acids. The germline gives CDR1 LGHDT, CDR2 YNNKEL (reference sequence). Trimming took off 6 bases at V and 4 bases at J, with 19 bases between the two ends.

This clonotype has ten or more counts. The rearrangement links TRBV4-2 to TRBJ2-7, with a weak D call TRBD1 (5 bases). V lost 3 bases to trimming and J lost 0 bases, with 18 bases between them. Germline V CDR1 and CDR2: LGHNA, YNFKEQ. The CDR3 extends over 17 amino acids. The CDR3 nucleotides read TGTGCCAGCAGCCATCCTAGGGGCGGTCCCGCCTCCTACGAGCAGTACTTC. Residues: CASSHPRGGPASYEQYF.

CDR3 DNA sequence: TGCGCCAGAGACAGGAGGATCATCTACGAGCAGTACGTC. It translates to CARDRRIIYEQYV. This chain joins TRBV10-1 and TRBJ2-7; the D gene is possibly TRBD1 (6 bases). Trimming stripped 9 bases from V and 3 bases from J, with 15 bases between. Looked up from germline, CDR1 is WNHNN and CDR2 is SYGVQD (reference sequence). CDR3 length equals 13 residues.

In this sample, this clonotype turned up a few times. The rearrangement uses TRBV24-1 and TRBJ2-1, with D perhaps TRBD1 (6 bases). V shed 3 bases and J shed 4 bases, with 12 bases lying between them. CDR1 and CDR2 (germline): KGHDR, SFDVKD. The CDR3 length is 15 residues. This CDR3 reads CATSDQGYSYNEQFF. In DNA form, the CDR3 reads TGTGCCACCAGTGATCAGGGGTATTCTTACAATGAGCAGTTCTTC.

V usage is TRBV20-1 and J usage is TRBJ2-1, with D uncertain. This CDR3 has 15 amino acids. Trimming left V 4 bases short and J 7 bases short, with 20 bases between. From germline, CDR1 is DFQATT and CDR2 SNEGSKA (reference sequence). In DNA, the CDR3 is TGCAGTGCTAAGGGCAGCCACACCAACTTGAATGAGCAGTTCTTC. Amino acids: CSAKGSHTNLNEQFF.

This clonotype was counted only a few times. V usage is TRBV25-1 and J usage is TRBJ1-6, with 7 positions matching TRBD1. Germline CDR1 is MGHDK and CDR2 is SYGVNS. The CDR3 consists of 16 residues. The trim removed 6 bases at V and 0 bases at J, leaving 5 bases unmatched. CDR3: CASSQTGSSYNSPLHF. The CDR3 region has the DNA TGTGCCAGCAGCCAGACAGGGAGCTCCTATAATTCACCCCTCCACTTT.